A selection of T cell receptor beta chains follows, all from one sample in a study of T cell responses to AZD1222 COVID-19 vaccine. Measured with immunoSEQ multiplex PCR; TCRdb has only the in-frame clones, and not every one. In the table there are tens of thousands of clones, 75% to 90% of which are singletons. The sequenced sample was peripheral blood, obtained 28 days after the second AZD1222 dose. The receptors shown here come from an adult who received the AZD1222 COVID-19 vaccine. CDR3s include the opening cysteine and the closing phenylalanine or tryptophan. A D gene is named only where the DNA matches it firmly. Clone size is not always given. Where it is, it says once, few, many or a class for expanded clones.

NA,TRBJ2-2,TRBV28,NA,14,CASKALRNTGELFF,TGTGCCAGCAAGGCGTTGAGGAACACCGGGGAGCTGTTTTTT
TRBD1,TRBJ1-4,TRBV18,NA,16,CASSPLTGAGDEKLFF,TGTGCCAGCTCACCGCTGACAGGGGCCGGGGATGAAAAACTGTTTTTT
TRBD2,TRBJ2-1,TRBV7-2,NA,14,CASSITGRDNEQFF,TGTGCCAGCAGCATAACCGGGAGGGACAATGAGCAGTTCTTC
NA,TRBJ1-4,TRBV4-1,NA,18,CASSQDWGGEVSNEKLFF,TGCGCCAGCAGCCAAGATTGGGGGGGCGAGGTGTCTAATGAAAAACTGTTTTTT
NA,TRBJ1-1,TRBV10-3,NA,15,CAISESTDFNTEAFF,TGTGCCATCAGTGAGTCGACGGATTTCAACACTGAAGCTTTCTTT
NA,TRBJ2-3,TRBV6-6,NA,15,CASTDRDTRTDTQYF,TGTGCCAGCACCGATCGGGACACACGCACAGATACGCAGTATTTT
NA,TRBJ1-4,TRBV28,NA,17,CASSLGGAGVVSEKLFF,TGTGCCAGCAGTTTAGGGGGGGCAGGGGTTGTTAGTGAAAAACTGTTTTTT
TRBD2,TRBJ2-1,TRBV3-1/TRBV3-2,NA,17,CASSLAAAGGPLNEQFF,TGTGCCAGCAGCCTTGCGGCAGCGGGGGGGCCTTTGAATGAGCAGTTCTTC
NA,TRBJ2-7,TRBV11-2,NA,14,CASSFYGGGYEQYF,TGTGCCAGCAGCTTCTATGGTGGGGGGTACGAGCAGTACTTC
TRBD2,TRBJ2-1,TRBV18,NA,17,CASSPLFTSGPYNEQFF,TGTGCCAGCTCACCCCTTTTCACTAGCGGACCATACAATGAGCAGTTCTTC
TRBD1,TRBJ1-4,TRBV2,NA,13,CASRDSPNEKLFF,TGTGCCAGCCGGGACAGTCCTAATGAAAAACTGTTTTTT
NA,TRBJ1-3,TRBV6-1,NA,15,CASSESGVSGNTIYF,TGTGCCAGCAGTGAATCGGGGGTCTCTGGAAACACCATATATTTT
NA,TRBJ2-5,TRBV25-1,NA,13,CASRRSGKETQYF,TGTGCCAGCAGGAGGTCGGGTAAAGAGACCCAGTACTTC
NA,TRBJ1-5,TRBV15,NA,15,CATSRDEVYNQPQHF,TGTGCCACCAGCAGAGATGAGGTTTACAATCAGCCCCAGCATTTT
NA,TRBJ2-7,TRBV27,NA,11,CASGASYEQYF,TGTGCCAGCGGGGCCTCCTACGAGCAGTACTTC
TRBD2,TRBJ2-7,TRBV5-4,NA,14,CASSLAGGAGEQYF,TGTGCCAGCAGCTTGGCCGGGGGGGCCGGCGAGCAGTACTTC
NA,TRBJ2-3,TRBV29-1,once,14,CSVEDRWRTDTQYF,TGCAGCGTTGAAGATCGGTGGCGCACAGATACGCAGTATTTT
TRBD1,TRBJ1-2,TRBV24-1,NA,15,CATSEAPGQGYGYTF,TGTGCCACCAGTGAAGCGCCGGGACAGGGCTATGGCTACACCTTC
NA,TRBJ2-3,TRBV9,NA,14,CASSVVGSGDTQYF,TGTGCCAGCAGCGTAGTTGGCTCAGGGGATACGCAGTATTTT
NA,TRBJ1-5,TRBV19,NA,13,CASSISGAQPQHF,TGTGCCAGTAGTATATCGGGGGCCCAGCCCCAGCATTTT
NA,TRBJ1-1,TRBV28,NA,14,CASSPRRENTEAFF,TGTGCCAGCAGCCCACGGAGGGAGAACACTGAAGCTTTCTTT
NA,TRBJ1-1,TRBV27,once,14,CASSPTVLNTEAFF,TGTGCCAGCAGTCCGACAGTTCTGAACACTGAAGCTTTCTTT